This T cell receptor beta chain was recovered during a study of blood T cell repertoires in COVID-19. V shed 7 bases and J shed 5 bases, with 13 bases lying between them. The V gene's germline CDR1 is MNHEY and CDR2 SMNVEV (reference sequence). The CDR3 contains 13 residues. TCRdb's table, derived via immunoSEQ multiplex PCR, lists solely in-frame clones and lacks some. Of 300,000 to 350,000 clones listed, about 90% were seen once; the top ten hold about 0.93%. The receptor's source is a woman aged 30 to 39 who had recovered from COVID-19. The sequenced sample was PBMCs or T cells enriched from blood (not recorded which). V usage is TRBV27 and J usage is TRBJ2-3; D possibly corresponds to TRBD2 (7 bases). The CDR3 sequence: CASKGGAQDTQYF. The CDR3 coding sequence is TGTGCCAGCAAAGGGGGGGCACAAGATACGCAGTATTTT.